One sample yielded the 20 T cell receptor beta chains listed below, sequenced in a study of T cell responses to AZD1222 COVID-19 vaccine. Sequencing was performed with immunoSEQ multiplex PCR; in TCRdb, only in-frame clones are kept and a portion is missing. Of 90,000 to 140,000 clones in the sample, roughly 90% were seen once. Sequenced here: peripheral blood, sampled on day 0 of AZD1222 vaccination. Receptors originate from an adult in good health.

The J gene is TRBJ1-5, the V gene TRBV7-9, with D perhaps matching TRBD1 (6 bases). CDR1 is SEHNR, CDR2 FQNEAQ, per germline (reference sequence). There are 14 residues in the CDR3. V lost 5 bases and J lost 7, with 15 bases in between. CDR3 amino acids: CASSQGQRDQPQHF. The CDR3 DNA follows: TGTGCCAGCAGCCAAGGACAGAGGGACCAGCCCCAGCATTTT.

This clone was recorded a few times. V usage is TRBV19 and J usage is TRBJ2-2; TRBD2 agrees at 11 bases. The germline V gene encodes CDR1 LNHDA and CDR2 SQIVND (reference sequence). The ends lost 6 bases at V and 2 bases at J; junction bases unmatched: 20. This CDR3 has 21 amino acids. CDR3 coding DNA: TGTGCCAGTAGACCCCACAGTCAAGTAGCGGGGGGGAACTTTAACACCGGGGAGCTGTTTTTT. It codes for CASRPHSQVAGGNFNTGELFF.

The chain links TRBV6-5 to TRBJ1-3, with D unresolved. V was trimmed by 4 bases and J by 0 bases, leaving 10 bases between them. The CDR3 is made up of 15 amino acids. Germline CDR1 MNHEY, CDR2 SVGAGI. The CDR3 coding sequence is TGTGCCAGCAGTTCCGGTTCCTACTCTGGAAACACCATATATTTT. Translation: CASSSGSYSGNTIYF.

The genes are TRBV27 and TRBJ1-2, with D perhaps matching TRBD1 (5 bases). The CDR3 loop spans 15 amino acids. Germline V gene lookup returns CDR1 MNHEY and CDR2 SMNVEV (reference sequence). V lost 2 bases and J 8 bases, leaving 18 bases between the germline ends. The CDR3 DNA reads as TGTGCCAGCAGTTTAGGGGGTTCATCCCCAGGAGGCTACACCTTC. Amino acid sequence: CASSLGGSSPGGYTF.

This chain uses TRBV28 with TRBJ1-6; D possibly corresponds to TRBD1 (5 bases). From germline, CDR1 is MDHEN and CDR2 SYDVKM. Trimming shortened V by 6 bases and J by 14 bases, and 17 bases separated the two germline ends. The CDR3 spans 13 residues. CDR3 protein: CASRVAQGYTLHF. CDR3 DNA: TGTGCCAGCAGGGTCGCCCAGGGTTATACCCTCCACTTT.

CDR3 residues: CASRRNTGTVFGYTF. For the CDR3, the DNA is TGTGCCAGCAGAAGAAACACAGGGACCGTTTTTGGCTACACCTTC. The chain links TRBV5-4 to TRBJ1-2; the D gene is possibly TRBD1 (6 bases). Per germline, CDR1 SGHNT and CDR2 YYREEE (reference sequence). The CDR3 is 15 residues long. Trimming took off 5 bases at V and 7 bases at J, with 21 bases between the two ends.

The chain recombines TRBV6-4 with TRBJ2-3, with D perhaps matching TRBD1 (5 bases). The germline gives CDR1 MRHNA, CDR2 SNTAGT. V lost 4 bases, J lost 6 bases, and 11 bases lay in between. The CDR3 is 13 residues long. The CDR3 loop reads CASSVRAKDTQYF. Written as DNA, the CDR3 is TGTGCCAGCAGTGTCAGGGCCAAGGATACGCAGTATTTT.

The chain has TRBV5-1 and TRBJ1-2, with D hard to call. The germline V gene has CDR1 SGHRS and CDR2 YFSETQ. V was shortened by 0 bases and J by 0 bases, with 12 bases between the two germline ends. The CDR3 has 16 amino acids. The CDR3 region has the DNA TGCGCCAGCAGCTTGGATCTCTTACGGACTAACTATGGCTACACCTTC. Protein: CASSLDLLRTNYGYTF.

The chain combines TRBV6-2 or TRBV6-3 with TRBJ2-7; D remains unclear. The germline CDR1 and CDR2 sequences are MNHEY and SVGEGT. V was trimmed by 5 bases and J by 5 bases, leaving 19 bases between them. This CDR3 contains 15 residues. The CDR3 coding sequence is TGTGCCAGCAGTGCTTTACGACCATCAGTCGACGAGCAGTACTTC. It encodes CASSALRPSVDEQYF.

The gene calls are TRBV9 and TRBJ1-1, with a tentative D call TRBD1 (6 bases). This CDR3 has 13 amino acids. The germline V gene encodes CDR1 SGDLS and CDR2 YYNGEE. Trimming shortened V by 3 bases and J by 2 bases, and 8 bases separated the two germline ends. CDR3 DNA: TGTGCCAGCAGCGCGGACAGAAACACTGAAGCTTTCTTT. Translation: CASSADRNTEAFF.

The chain joins TRBV21-1 to TRBJ2-3; the table calls TRBD2, which could not be checked here. TRBV21-1 is recorded as a pseudogene. This CDR3 region has 18 residues. The chain's CDR3 is CASSKRRVSGRGTDTQYF. CDR3 nucleotide sequence: TGTGCCAGCAGCAAACGGAGGGTTAGCGGGAGGGGAACAGATACGCAGTATTTT.

This clone has more than one count but fewer than ten. The V and J genes are TRBV11-2 and TRBJ1-3, with a weak D call TRBD1 (6 bases). V shed 5 bases and J shed 1 base, with 18 bases lying between them. The CDR3 is 17 residues long. Per germline, CDR1 SGHAT and CDR2 FQNNGV. In DNA, the CDR3 is TGTGCCAGCAGCCGGGGTTCGGGGGCAACGTCTGGAAACACCATATATTTT. It yields the protein CASSRGSGATSGNTIYF.

The rearrangement links TRBV3-1 (or the pseudogene TRBV3-2) to TRBJ1-2, with D uncertain. CDR1 is LGHDT, CDR2 YNNKEL, per germline (reference sequence). This CDR3 is 14 amino acids long. Trimming removed 3 bases from V and 8 bases from J, with 16 bases in between. The CDR3 nucleotides are TGTGCCAGCAGCCACTCCGGGGAACCGGGAGGCTACACCTTC. Translating gives CASSHSGEPGGYTF.

This clone occurred once. The chain links TRBV5-6 to TRBJ1-1, with D uncertain. Per germline, CDR1 SGHDT and CDR2 YYEEEE. There are 14 residues in the CDR3. With 3 bases removed from V and 1 base from J, the gap between germline ends came to 10 bases. In DNA form, the CDR3 reads TGTGCCAGCAGCTCATGGGGTAAGAACACTGAAGCTTTCTTT. This gives the protein CASSSWGKNTEAFF.

The chain joins TRBV7-2 to TRBJ1-4; weak D call: TRBD1 (6 bases). The germline V gene has CDR1 SGHTA and CDR2 FQGNSA. The CDR3 extends over 16 amino acids. The V end lost 5 bases, the J end lost 0 bases, and 13 bases lay between the germline ends. CDR3 in DNA: TGTGCCAGCAGCCTGACAGGTTTAGCAACTAATGAAAAACTGTTTTTT. Amino acid sequence: CASSLTGLATNEKLFF.

V and J are TRBV6-5 and TRBJ2-1; no firm D call. Germline V gene lookup returns CDR1 MNHEY and CDR2 SVGAGI. The CDR3 is made up of 15 amino acids. Trimming stripped 0 bases from V and 0 bases from J, with 6 bases between. The CDR3 region is CASSYSLFSYNEQFF. The CDR3 region has the DNA TGTGCCAGCAGTTACTCCCTCTTCTCCTACAATGAGCAGTTCTTC.

The V and J genes are TRBV15 and TRBJ1-5; 8 nucleotides match TRBD1. Germline V gives CDR1 LNHNV, CDR2 YYDKDF (reference sequence). J was trimmed by 0 bases and V by 1 base; bases with no gene match: 23. CDR3 length equals 23 residues. The CDR3 DNA is TGTGCCACCAGCAGAGGGTGGATGACAGGGGAGGTAACTGAGTTTTATAGCAATCAGCCCCAGCATTTT. Translation gives CATSRGWMTGEVTEFYSNQPQHF.

As for this clone: At one of its ends the junction is not consistent with the germline gene, which may arise from a read error. This sequence joins TRBV7-8 and TRBJ2-4; 8 positions match TRBD1. This CDR3 region has 13 residues. Germline CDR1 and CDR2: SGHVS and FQNEAQ. As DNA, the CDR3 is TGTGCCAGCAGTACTCTACACGGACAGGGACCAAACTTC. Translating gives CASSTLHGQGPNF.

A single count supports this clone. The chain is built from TRBV27 and TRBJ1-1, with D tentatively TRBD1 (6 bases). The CDR3 runs 16 residues. Germline loops: CDR1 MNHEY, CDR2 SMNVEV (reference sequence). V lost 1 base and J 0 bases, leaving 12 bases between the germline ends. The CDR3 nucleotides read TGTGCCAGCAGTTTATTGCCTCGGACAGTGAACACTGAAGCTTTCTTT. Its translation: CASSLLPRTVNTEAFF.

This clone was seen a few times. The genes are TRBV4-1 and TRBJ1-4; D is unresolved. CDR1 is MGHRA and CDR2 is YSYEKL in the germline V gene. The CDR3 spans 14 residues. Trimming cost V 3 bases and J 7 bases, with 12 bases left between them. CDR3: CASSHEPTAEKLFF. The CDR3 DNA sequence: TGCGCCAGCAGCCATGAACCGACCGCTGAAAAACTGTTTTTT.